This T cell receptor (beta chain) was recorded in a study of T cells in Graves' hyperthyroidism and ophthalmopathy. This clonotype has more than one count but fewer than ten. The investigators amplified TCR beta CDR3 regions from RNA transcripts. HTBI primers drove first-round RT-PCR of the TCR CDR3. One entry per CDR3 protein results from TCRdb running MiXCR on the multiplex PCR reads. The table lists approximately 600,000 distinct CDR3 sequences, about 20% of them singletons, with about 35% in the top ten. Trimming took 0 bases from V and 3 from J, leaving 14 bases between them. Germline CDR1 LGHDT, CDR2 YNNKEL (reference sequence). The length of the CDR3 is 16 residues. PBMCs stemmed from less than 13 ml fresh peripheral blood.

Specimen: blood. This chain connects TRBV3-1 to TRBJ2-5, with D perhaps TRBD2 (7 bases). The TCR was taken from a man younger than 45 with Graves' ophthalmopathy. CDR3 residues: CASSQDSGGGEETQYF. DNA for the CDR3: TGTGCCAGCAGCCAAGATTCAGGAGGGGGGGAAGAGACCCAGTACTTC.